Below are 21 T cell receptor beta chains sequenced from a single sample in a study of blood T cell repertoires in COVID-19. The method was immunoSEQ multiplex PCR; TCRdb's version includes in-frame clones alone and lacks a portion of them. The sample contains approximately 210,000 clones, roughly 81% of which appear only once. The sequencing input was peripheral blood. Source of these receptors: a woman in her forties or fifties with active or convalescent COVID-19.

This chain joins TRBV2 and TRBJ1-4; the D gene is possibly TRBD1 (6 bases). The CDR3 is 15 amino acids. The V end was cut by 7 bases, the J end by 8 bases, with 20 bases between. CDR1 is SNHLY, CDR2 FYNNEI, per germline. The CDR3 region has the DNA TGTGCCAGCATTCTCAGGGGCCTTACAGCCGAAAAACTGTTTTTT. It translates to CASILRGLTAEKLFF.

The V call is TRBV14, the J call TRBJ2-1; perhaps TRBD2 as D (5 bases). The V and J ends lost 3 bases and 0 bases respectively, with 9 bases between them. CDR1 and CDR2 (germline): SGHDN, FVKESK. This CDR3 contains 15 residues. CDR3: CASSHWGVSYNEQFF. The CDR3 coding sequence is TGTGCCAGCAGCCATTGGGGAGTCTCCTACAATGAGCAGTTCTTC.

The V gene is TRBV19, the J gene TRBJ1-2; no clear D. The germline V gene has CDR1 LNHDA and CDR2 SQIVND (reference sequence). The V end lost 6 bases, the J end lost 3 bases, and 20 bases lay between the germline ends. The CDR3 contains 16 residues. CDR3 residues: CASSIRPGLEDYGYTF. For the CDR3, the DNA is TGTGCCAGTAGCATTCGCCCGGGTCTCGAGGACTATGGCTACACCTTC. The full variable domain, its missing parts supplied by reference TRBV19 and TRBJ1-2, is DGGITQSPKYLFRKEGQNVTLSCEQNLNHDAMYWYRQDPGQGLRLIYYSQIVNDFQKGDIAEGYSVSREKKESFPLTVTSAQKNPTAFYLCASSIRPGLEDYGYTFGSGTRLTVV.

The V and J genes are TRBV2 and TRBJ1-6; 8 bases match TRBD1. The CDR3 is 16 residues long. Germline V gene data show CDR1 as SNHLY and CDR2 as FYNNEI. The J segment lost 2 bases and the V segment lost 7 bases, leaving 7 bases of the junction unmatched. CDR3 protein: CASNQQGGAYNSPLHF. The CDR3 DNA reads as TGTGCCAGCAACCAACAGGGGGGCGCCTATAATTCACCCCTCCACTTT.

The V call is TRBV6-5, the J call TRBJ1-1; 8 nucleotides agree with TRBD1. CDR1 is MNHEY, CDR2 SVGAGI, per germline. The V gene end was trimmed by 4 bases and the J gene end by 5 bases; junction bases not matched to a gene: 9. The CDR3 is made up of 15 amino acids. The CDR3: CASSSPGQGGTEAFF. CDR3 nucleotide sequence: TGTGCCAGCAGTTCCCCTGGACAGGGCGGGACTGAAGCTTTCTTT.

This sequence joins TRBV7-9 and TRBJ1-1, with 7 nucleotides matching TRBD1. The CDR3 is made up of 15 amino acids. Trimming at V came to 3 bases and at J to 3 bases, leaving 7 bases not matched to a gene. The V gene's germline CDR1 is SEHNR and CDR2 FQNEAQ (reference sequence). CDR3 in DNA: TGTGCCAGCAGCTTTGGAGGGGGCGCTTACACTGAAGCTTTCTTT. It encodes CASSFGGGAYTEAFF. Combining the CDR3 with reference TRBV7-9 and TRBJ1-1 gives the whole variable domain DTGVSQNPRHKITKRGQNVTFRCDPISEHNRLYWYRQTLGQGPEFLTYFQNEAQLEKSRLLSDRFSAERPKGSFSTLEIQRTEQGDSAMYLCASSFGGGAYTEAFFGQGTRLTVV.

This chain uses TRBV10-3 with TRBJ2-1; the match to TRBD2 covers 8 bases. The CDR3 covers 16 residues. J gave up 5 bases and V 5 bases, and 11 bases lay outside the gene matches. Germline values: CDR1 ENHRY, CDR2 SYGVKD. CDR3 region: CAISTVAGGSNNEQFF. The CDR3, as DNA: TGTGCCATCAGTACGGTCGCGGGGGGCTCGAACAATGAGCAGTTCTTC.

This chain connects TRBV5-1 to TRBJ1-2, with 9 bases that match TRBD1. The germline CDR1 and CDR2 sequences are SGHRS and YFSETQ. After removal of 6 bases from V and 4 bases from J, the junction contained 7 bases not matched to a gene. CDR3 length equals 14 residues. This chain's CDR3 is CASTRTGDTYGYTF. The CDR3 DNA reads as TGCGCCAGCACTCGGACAGGGGATACCTATGGCTACACCTTC.

The V and J genes are TRBV28 and TRBJ1-5; tentatively, D is TRBD1 (6 bases). This CDR3 has 17 residues. CDR1 and CDR2 from the germline V gene are MDHEN and SYDVKM. The V and J ends lost 5 bases and 5 bases respectively, with 22 bases between them. The CDR3 loop reads CASSVYRIQGPYQPQHF. Written as DNA, the CDR3 is TGTGCCAGCAGTGTATACCGGATACAGGGTCCTTATCAGCCCCAGCATTTT.

V gene TRBV28 combines with J gene TRBJ1-2; D remains unclear. CDR1 and CDR2 from the germline V gene are MDHEN and SYDVKM. The CDR3 sequence is 14 residues long. The ends were cut back, 6 bases at V and 5 bases at J, with 16 bases in the middle. DNA of the CDR3: TGTGCCAGCAGCCCCCCCTCAGACTCGTATGGCTACACCTTC. Its translation: CASSPPSDSYGYTF.

The chain carries TRBV28 and TRBJ1-6; the match to TRBD1 covers 7 bases. The J segment lost 14 bases and the V segment lost 6 bases, leaving 7 bases of the junction unmatched. This CDR3 spans 12 amino acids. CDR1 and CDR2 from the germline V gene are MDHEN and SYDVKM. The DNA of the CDR3 is TGTGCCAGCAGAGTCAGACAGGGATCCCTCCACTTT. The encoded protein is CASRVRQGSLHF.

V gene TRBV9 combines with J gene TRBJ1-2; possible D gene TRBD1, 5 bases. CDR3 length: 17 amino acids. Germline V gene lookup returns CDR1 SGDLS and CDR2 YYNGEE. V lost 3 bases and J 0 bases, leaving 18 bases between the germline ends. This CDR3 is CASSALGWYRPNYGYTF. The CDR3 bases are TGTGCCAGCAGCGCCTTGGGGTGGTACAGGCCTAACTATGGCTACACCTTC.

The chain links TRBV15 to TRBJ1-3; 7 bases are shared with TRBD1. The V gene's germline CDR1 is LNHNV and CDR2 YYDKDF (reference sequence). The J segment lost 0 bases and the V segment lost 5 bases, leaving 1 base of the junction unmatched. The length of the CDR3 is 14 residues. CDR3 in amino acids: CATSGQVSGNTIYF. In DNA form, the CDR3 reads TGTGCCACCAGCGGACAGGTCTCTGGAAACACCATATATTTT.

This chain links TRBV2 with TRBJ2-5; D gene uncertain. CDR3 length: 14 amino acids. Trimming shortened V by 1 base and J by 4 bases, and 10 bases separated the two germline ends. Germline V gene lookup returns CDR1 SNHLY and CDR2 FYNNEI. The CDR3 DNA follows: TGTGCCAGCAGTGAAGAAGTAGTCGGAGAGACCCAGTACTTC. This gives the protein CASSEEVVGETQYF.

The V gene is TRBV27, the J gene TRBJ1-1; 10 bases match TRBD1. The CDR3 has 17 residues. In germline, CDR1 is MNHEY, CDR2 SMNVEV (reference sequence). V shed 3 bases, J shed 8 bases, and the junction held 15 bases outside the gene matches. The CDR3 DNA reads TGTGCCAGCAGTTTCCTATCCGGGACAGGGGTTTCCGAAGAAGCTTTCTTT. Protein: CASSFLSGTGVSEEAFF.

The rearrangement joins TRBV5-1 to TRBJ1-5; D is perhaps TRBD1 (6 bases). Germline CDR1 and CDR2: SGHRS and YFSETQ. The CDR3 runs 13 residues. The germline V and J ends were trimmed by 7 bases and 3 bases, with 11 bases remaining between them. The DNA for the CDR3 is TGCGCCAGCGCCCGGACAGTCAATCAGCCCCAGCATTTT. Its protein product is CASARTVNQPQHF.

This clone was recorded once. The chain employs TRBV5-1 and TRBJ1-2, with D possibly matching TRBD1 (6 bases). Deletions cut 4 bases from V and 7 bases from J, with 14 bases between. Germline CDR1 reads SGHRS; CDR2 reads YFSETQ. CDR3 length: 13 amino acids. The CDR3 reads CASSPITGSGYTF. CDR3 coding DNA: TGCGCCAGCAGCCCGATAACAGGGAGTGGCTACACCTTC.

V usage is TRBV29-1 and J usage is TRBJ2-3, with 8 bases fitting TRBD1. The V and J ends lost 7 bases and 6 bases, in that order; junction bases with no gene match: 15. CDR3 length: 15 amino acids. Germline values: CDR1 SQVTM, CDR2 ANQGSEA. CDR3 nucleotide sequence: TGCAGCGCGAGGGATCCGGACAGGGCGGGGGATACGCAGTATTTT. Amino acid sequence: CSARDPDRAGDTQYF.

This sequence joins TRBV5-6 and TRBJ2-5, with 12 bases lining up with TRBD2. V dropped 2 bases and J dropped 5; count of bases not matched to a gene: 7. The CDR3 is 16 amino acids. Germline V gene lookup returns CDR1 SGHDT and CDR2 YYEEEE. The CDR3 loop reads CASSFGLAGTRETQYF. Written as DNA, the CDR3 is TGTGCCAGCAGCTTTGGACTAGCGGGGACTCGGGAGACCCAGTACTTC.

This clone was seen a few times. The chain carries TRBV12-3 or TRBV12-4 and TRBJ1-2; TRBD1 agrees at 8 bases. The CDR3 length is 13 residues. The junction had 2 bases not matched to a gene; V was cut back by 6 bases and J by 2 bases. CDR3 DNA: TGTGCCAGCAGCGGACAGGGAAACTATGGCTACACCTTC. Residues: CASSGQGNYGYTF.

A note on this clone: Other DNA sequences in the sample encode the same CDR3. The V gene is TRBV5-1, the J gene TRBJ2-5, with unresolved D. This CDR3 contains 14 residues. The V gene's germline CDR1 is SGHRS and CDR2 YFSETQ. The germline V and J ends were trimmed by 0 bases and 2 bases, with 8 bases remaining between them. The CDR3 loop reads CASSLGAAQETQYF. The DNA of the CDR3 is TGCGCCAGCAGCTTGGGCGCGGCTCAAGAGACCCAGTACTTC.